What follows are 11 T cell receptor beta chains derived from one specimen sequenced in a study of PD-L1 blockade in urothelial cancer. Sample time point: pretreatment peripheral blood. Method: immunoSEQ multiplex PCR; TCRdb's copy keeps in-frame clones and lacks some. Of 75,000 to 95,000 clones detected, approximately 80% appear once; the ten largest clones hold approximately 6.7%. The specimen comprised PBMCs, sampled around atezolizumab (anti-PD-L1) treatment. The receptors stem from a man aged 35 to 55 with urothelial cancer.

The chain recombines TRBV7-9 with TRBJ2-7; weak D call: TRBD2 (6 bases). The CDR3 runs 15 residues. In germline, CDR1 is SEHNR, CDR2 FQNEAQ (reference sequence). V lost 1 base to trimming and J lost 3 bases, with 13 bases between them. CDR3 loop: CASSLGGGDFYEQYF. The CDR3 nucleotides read TGTGCCAGCAGCTTAGGGGGCGGGGACTTCTACGAGCAGTACTTC.

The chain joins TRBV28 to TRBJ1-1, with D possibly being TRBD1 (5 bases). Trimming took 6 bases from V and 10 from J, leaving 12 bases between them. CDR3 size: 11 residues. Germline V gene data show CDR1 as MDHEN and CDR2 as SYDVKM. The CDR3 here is CASRDKLAAFF. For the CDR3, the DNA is TGTGCCAGCAGGGACAAGTTAGCAGCTTTCTTT.

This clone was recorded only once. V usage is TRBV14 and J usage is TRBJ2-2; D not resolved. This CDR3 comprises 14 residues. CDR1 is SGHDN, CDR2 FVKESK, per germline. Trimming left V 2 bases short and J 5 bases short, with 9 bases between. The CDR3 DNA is TGTGCCAGCAGCCAATTCGTTCGGACCGGGGAGCTGTTTTTT. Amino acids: CASSQFVRTGELFF.

The CDR3 region is CASSLTMNTEAFF. CDR3 nucleotide sequence: TGTGCCAGCAGCCTTACTATGAACACTGAAGCTTTCTTT. This chain connects TRBV9 to TRBJ1-1; D is unclear. Trimming pared 4 bases from V and 0 bases from J, leaving 7 bases between. This CDR3 has 13 residues. Germline V gives CDR1 SGDLS, CDR2 YYNGEE.

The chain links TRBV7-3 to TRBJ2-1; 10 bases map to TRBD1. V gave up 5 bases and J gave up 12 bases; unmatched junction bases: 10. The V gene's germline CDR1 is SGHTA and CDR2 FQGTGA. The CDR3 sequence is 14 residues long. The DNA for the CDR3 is TGTGCCAGCAGCCCGGGGACAGGGGAAGGTATGCAGTTCTTC. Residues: CASSPGTGEGMQFF.

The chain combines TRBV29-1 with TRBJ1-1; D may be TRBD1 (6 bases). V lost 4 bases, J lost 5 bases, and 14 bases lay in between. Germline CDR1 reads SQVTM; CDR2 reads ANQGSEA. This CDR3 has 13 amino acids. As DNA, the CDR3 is TGCAGCGTTGTCCGGCGGGGGCAGACTGAAGCTTTCTTT. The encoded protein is CSVVRRGQTEAFF.

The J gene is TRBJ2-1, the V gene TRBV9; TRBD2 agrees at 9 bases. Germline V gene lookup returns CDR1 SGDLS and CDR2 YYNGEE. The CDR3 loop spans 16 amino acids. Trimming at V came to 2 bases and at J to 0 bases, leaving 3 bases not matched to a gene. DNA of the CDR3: TGTGCCAGCAGCGTCGGTAGCGGGGGCTCCTACAATGAGCAGTTCTTC. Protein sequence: CASSVGSGGSYNEQFF.

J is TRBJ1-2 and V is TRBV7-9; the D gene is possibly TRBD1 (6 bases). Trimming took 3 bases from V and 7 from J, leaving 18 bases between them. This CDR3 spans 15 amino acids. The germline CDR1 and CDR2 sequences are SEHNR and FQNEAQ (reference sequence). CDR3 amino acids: CASSFPGAGEGGYTF. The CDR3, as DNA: TGTGCCAGCAGCTTTCCAGGGGCAGGGGAGGGTGGCTACACCTTC.

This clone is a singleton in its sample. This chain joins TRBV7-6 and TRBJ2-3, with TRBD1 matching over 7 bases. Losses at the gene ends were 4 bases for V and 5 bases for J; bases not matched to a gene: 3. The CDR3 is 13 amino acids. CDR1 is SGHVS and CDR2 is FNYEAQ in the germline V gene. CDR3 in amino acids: CASSSGTVDTQYF. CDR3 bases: TGTGCCAGCAGCTCCGGGACAGTAGATACGCAGTATTTT.

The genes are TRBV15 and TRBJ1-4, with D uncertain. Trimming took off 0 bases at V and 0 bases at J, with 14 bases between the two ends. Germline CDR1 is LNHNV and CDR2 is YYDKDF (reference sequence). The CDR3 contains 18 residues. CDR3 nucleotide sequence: TGTGCCACCAGCAGAGATCCGAGTTCTCAAGCAACTAATGAAAAACTGTTTTTT. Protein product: CATSRDPSSQATNEKLFF.

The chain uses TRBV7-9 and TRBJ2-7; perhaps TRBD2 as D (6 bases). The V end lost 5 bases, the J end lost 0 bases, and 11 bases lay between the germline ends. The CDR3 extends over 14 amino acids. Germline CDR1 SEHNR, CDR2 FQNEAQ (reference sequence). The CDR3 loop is CASSGRGPSYEQYF. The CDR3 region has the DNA TGTGCCAGCAGCGGGCGGGGACCCTCCTACGAGCAGTACTTC. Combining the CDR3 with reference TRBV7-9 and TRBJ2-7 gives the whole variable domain DTGVSQNPRHKITKRGQNVTFRCDPISEHNRLYWYRQTLGQGPEFLTYFQNEAQLEKSRLLSDRFSAERPKGSFSTLEIQRTEQGDSAMYLCASSGRGPSYEQYFGPGTRLTVT.